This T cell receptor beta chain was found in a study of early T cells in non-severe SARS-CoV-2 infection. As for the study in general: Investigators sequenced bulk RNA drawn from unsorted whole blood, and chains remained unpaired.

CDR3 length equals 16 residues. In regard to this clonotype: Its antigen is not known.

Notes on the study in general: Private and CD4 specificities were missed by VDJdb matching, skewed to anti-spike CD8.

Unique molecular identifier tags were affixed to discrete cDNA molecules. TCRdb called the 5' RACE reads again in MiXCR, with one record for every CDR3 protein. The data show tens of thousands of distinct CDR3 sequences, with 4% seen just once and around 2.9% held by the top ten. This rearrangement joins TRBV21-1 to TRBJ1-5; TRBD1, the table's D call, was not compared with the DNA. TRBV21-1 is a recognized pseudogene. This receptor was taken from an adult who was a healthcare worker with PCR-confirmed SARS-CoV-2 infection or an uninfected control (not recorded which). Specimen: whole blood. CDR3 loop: CASSSPDRPSNQPQHF. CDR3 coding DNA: TGTGCCAGCAGCAGCCCGGACAGGCCTAGCAATCAGCCCCAGCATTTT.